Each of the 11 T cell receptor beta chains below was sequenced from the same sample in a study of blood T cells in healthy people across ages (dated by TCRdb to about 2015). Libraries were made using 5' RACE. Sequencing took place on an Illumina HiSeq 2500. A second PCR of about 6 to 12 cycles was run with a J-beta primer mix and a sample-barcoded 5' primer. TCRdb handled the public reads itself, with Q25 trimming in fastp and clone calling in MiXCR, and kept productive beta chains. Rows are combined by CDR3 protein, so each entry shows the most common genes and DNA. In this sample the table shows 450,000 to 700,000 distinct CDR3 sequences, 25% to 30% of which occur a single time. The ten top clones hold 15% to 20% of the sample. Specimen: blood. The receptor set was obtained from a woman aged 65 to 85 in good health.

The table lists this clonotype with a few counts. The germline gene is not matched at one end of the junction; a read error may be the cause. The chain couples TRBV12-5 to TRBJ1-1; 7 bases line up with TRBD1. The length of the CDR3 is 15 residues. Germline V gives CDR1 LGHNT, CDR2 FRNRAP. CDR3 sequence: CVSGFRQGRSTEAFF. For the CDR3, the DNA is TGTGTTAGTGGTTTTCGACAGGGAAGGAGCACTGAAGCTTTCTTT.

This clonotype was picked up a small number of times. The rearrangement links TRBV6-1 to TRBJ2-3, with TRBD2 matching over 8 bases. V gave up 9 bases and J gave up 4 bases; unmatched junction bases: 18. The CDR3 has 17 amino acids. CDR1 and CDR2 from the germline V gene are MNHNS and SASEGT. CDR3 coding DNA: TGTGCCAGGATATCTCACGCTAACGGGGGGGTCGCAGATACGCAGTATTTT. Translating it yields CARISHANGGVADTQYF.

This chain uses TRBV20-1 with TRBJ1-2; unclear D gene. The CDR3 contains 14 residues. Germline V gene lookup returns CDR1 DFQATT and CDR2 SNEGSKA (reference sequence). V shed 0 bases and J shed 0 bases, with 8 bases lying between them. CDR3 residues: CSARDPASNYGYTF. The CDR3 nucleotides are TGCAGTGCTAGAGATCCCGCATCTAACTATGGCTACACCTTC.

This clonotype appeared a single time. This rearrangement joins TRBV29-1 to TRBJ2-3; TRBD1 aligns across 9 bases. Germline values: CDR1 SQVTM, CDR2 ANQGSEA. J lost 3 bases, V lost 4 bases, and 2 bases had no gene match. The CDR3 consists of 13 residues. As DNA, the CDR3 is TGCAGCGTTGCGACAGGGGGGACAGATACGCAGTATTTT. Translation gives CSVATGGTDTQYF.

CDR3 in amino acids: CASSPQMTGVGNTIYF. CDR3 coding DNA: TGTGCCAGCAGCCCCCAAATGACAGGGGTTGGAAACACCATATATTTT. The chain has TRBV7-2 and TRBJ1-3, with 8 bases aligning to TRBD1. Germline V gene data show CDR1 as SGHTA and CDR2 as FQGNSA. Trimming took 5 bases from V and 3 from J; bases not matched to a gene: 9. The CDR3 consists of 16 residues.

A few counts support this clonotype. Here the CDR3 DNA reads TGCGCCAGCAGCCAGGTCTCCGGGACGGTCTACAATGAGCAGTTCTTC. Translation gives CASSQVSGTVYNEQFF. The chain links TRBV4-3 to TRBJ2-5; either TRBD1 or TRBD2 may supply D (5 bases each). With the DNA end fitting TRBJ2-1 better, the J assignment may be wrong. This CDR3 region has 16 residues. Germline V gene lookup returns CDR1 LGHNA and CDR2 YSLEER.

The V gene is TRBV7-2, the J gene TRBJ1-3; D not resolved. The ends were cut back, 2 bases at V and 3 bases at J, with 14 bases in the middle. The CDR3 runs 16 residues. From germline, CDR1 is SGHTA and CDR2 FQGNSA. The CDR3 loop reads CASSLSPTMVGNTIYF. The CDR3 DNA is TGTGCCAGCAGCTTAAGCCCCACTATGGTTGGAAACACCATATATTTT.

This clonotype appeared a few times. J is TRBJ2-3 and V is TRBV7-2; 10 bases line up with TRBD2. In germline, CDR1 is SGHTA, CDR2 FQGNSA. There are 15 residues in the CDR3. V was pared by 4 bases and J by 7 bases, with 8 bases of the junction left unmatched. The CDR3: CASSSKAGGPHTQYF. In nucleotides, the CDR3 is TGTGCCAGCAGCTCAAAAGCGGGGGGGCCTCATACGCAGTATTTT.

This clonotype was seen more than once but under ten times. The V call is TRBV2, the J call TRBJ2-4; tentative D call: TRBD2 (5 bases). CDR1 and CDR2 (germline): SNHLY, FYNNEI. The CDR3 length is 11 residues. The V and J ends lost 10 bases and 5 bases respectively, with 9 bases between them. CDR3 region: CATLRENIQYF. The CDR3 nucleotides are TGTGCCACCCTGCGGGAAAACATTCAGTACTTC.

This clonotype was recorded a few times. The chain has TRBV20-1 and TRBJ1-5; D is possibly TRBD1 (6 bases). Germline CDR1 DFQATT, CDR2 SNEGSKA (reference sequence). This CDR3 region has 15 residues. Trimming took 0 bases from V and 3 from J, leaving 12 bases between them. CDR3 sequence: CSARDYRVNNQPQHF. The CDR3 DNA sequence: TGCAGTGCTAGAGATTACAGGGTGAACAATCAGCCCCAGCATTTT.

This clonotype has just a few counts. The rearrangement links TRBV9 to TRBJ2-5; D call uncertain. The DNA end lines up better with TRBJ2-1; the J call may be wrong. The CDR3 is 12 amino acids. Germline values: CDR1 SGDLS, CDR2 YYNGEE. CDR3: CASSPQFTEQFF. The DNA for the CDR3 is TGTGCCAGCAGCCCGCAGTTTACTGAGCAGTTCTTC.